These 10 T cell receptor beta chains were all obtained from the same sample, sequenced in a study of blood T cell repertoires in COVID-19. Generated by immunoSEQ multiplex PCR, the TCRdb table keeps only in-frame clones and is missing some. The data contain hundreds of thousands of clones, approximately 91% of them singletons. The sequenced sample was PBMCs or T cells enriched from blood (not recorded which). These receptors came from a woman younger than 30 who had been exposed to COVID-19.

This chain connects TRBV6-5 to TRBJ1-1, with D possibly TRBD1 on 6 matching bases. Germline V gene sequence: CDR1 MNHEY, CDR2 SVGAGI. V lost 5 bases to trimming and J lost 5 bases, with 15 bases between them. The CDR3 contains 14 residues. DNA of the CDR3: TGTGCCAGCAGTACTACAGGGATTGGGACTGAAGCTTTCTTT. It is translated as CASSTTGIGTEAFF.

CDR3 residues: CASSLLAGGDYEQYF. The CDR3 nucleotides read TGTGCCAGCAGCCTTTTAGCGGGGGGAGACTACGAGCAGTACTTC. The chain has TRBV7-2 and TRBJ2-7; 10 nucleotides line up with TRBD2. The CDR3 is 15 amino acids. V gave up 5 bases and J gave up 3 bases; unmatched junction bases: 7. Germline V CDR1 and CDR2: SGHTA, FQGNSA.

The chain has TRBV9 and TRBJ1-2; D is unresolved. Germline V CDR1 and CDR2: SGDLS, YYNGEE. Deletions cut 2 bases from V and 6 bases from J, with 8 bases between. This CDR3 comprises 12 residues. This CDR3 reads CASSVSVDGYTF. DNA for the CDR3: TGTGCCAGCAGCGTCTCAGTCGATGGCTACACCTTC.

The chain couples TRBV5-1 to TRBJ1-3, with D hard to call. V was pared by 0 bases and J by 2 bases, with 9 bases between. Germline CDR1 and CDR2: SGHRS and YFSETQ. This CDR3 spans 15 amino acids. The CDR3 DNA reads TGCGCCAGCAGCTTGGCCCCAGGTCCTGGAAACACCATATATTTT. Amino acids: CASSLAPGPGNTIYF.

The J gene is TRBJ1-6, the V gene TRBV6-2 or TRBV6-3, with 9 bases identical to TRBD1. Germline loops: CDR1 MNHEY, CDR2 SVGEGT. The ends lost 2 bases at V and 6 bases at J; junction bases unmatched: 5. The CDR3 length is 16 residues. CDR3 loop: CASSYPGTGTNSPLHF. The CDR3 DNA is TGTGCCAGCAGTTACCCCGGGACAGGGACTAATTCACCCCTCCACTTT.

The chain has TRBV7-8 and TRBJ1-1; D uncertain. The V and J ends lost 5 bases and 2 bases respectively, with 15 bases between them. CDR3 length: 15 residues. Germline assignment: CDR1 SGHVS and CDR2 FQNEAQ. The CDR3: CASSLLGVGNTEAFF. CDR3 in DNA: TGTGCCAGCAGCCTGCTGGGTGTGGGCAACACTGAAGCTTTCTTT.

This chain joins TRBV3-1 (or the pseudogene TRBV3-2) and TRBJ1-4; D gene uncertain. Trimming left V 5 bases short and J 5 bases short, with 12 bases between. This CDR3 contains 14 residues. Germline CDR1 and CDR2: LGHDT and YNNKEL (reference sequence). CDR3 bases: TGTGCCAGCAGCGACCGGGTGACGAATGAAAAACTGTTTTTT. The encoded protein is CASSDRVTNEKLFF.

The chain carries TRBV5-1 and TRBJ2-3; 10 bases fit TRBD2. This CDR3 comprises 15 residues. V was clipped by 1 base and J by 2 bases; unmatched bases: 1. Germline V gene lookup returns CDR1 SGHRS and CDR2 YFSETQ. CDR3 nucleotide sequence: TGCGCCAGCAGCTTGACTAGCGGGAACACAGATACGCAGTATTTT. Translating gives CASSLTSGNTDTQYF.

The rearrangement links TRBV13 to TRBJ2-3, with 9 bases matching TRBD2. CDR3 length: 16 amino acids. CDR1 is PRHDT and CDR2 is FYEKMQ in the germline V gene (reference sequence). V lost 5 bases to trimming and J lost 2 bases; unmatched junction nucleotides: 8. The chain's CDR3 is CASSLRLADFTDTQYF. The CDR3 coding sequence is TGTGCCAGCAGCCTTCGACTAGCGGATTTCACAGATACGCAGTATTTT.

This clone was counted between two and nine times. The chain recombines TRBV27 with TRBJ1-6; the match to TRBD1 covers 7 bases. CDR3 length: 15 amino acids. With V trimmed by 2 bases and J by 4 bases, 2 bases remained unmatched. Germline assignment: CDR1 MNHEY and CDR2 SMNVEV (reference sequence). The CDR3 is CASSLGTAYNSPLHF. The CDR3 DNA is TGTGCCAGCAGTTTAGGGACAGCGTATAATTCACCCCTCCACTTT.